The present T cell receptor (beta chain) was sequenced within a study of type 1 and type 2 diabetes patients (dated by TCRdb to 2016 to 2017). For the wider study: Nine type 1 diabetes patients, a few type 2 diabetes patients and six or seven nondiabetic controls were recruited in China to form the cohort. Throughout the study, CD4 or CD8 MicroBeads on MACS columns were used to positively select CD4+ and CD8+ T cells from PBMCs. Altogether, roughly 19,000,000 paired-end reads were produced across the whole study. TCRbeta repertoires were profiled by high-throughput sequencing in the study to compare type 1 diabetes, type 2 diabetes and nondiabetic individuals. Type 2 diabetes patients were included as a disease comparison group for the type 1 diabetes patients. V gene usage was similar between 20-cycle and roughly 23-cycle amplification, suggesting similar primer efficiencies and random PCR bias. Paired-end sequencing of TCRbeta libraries was performed on Illumina HiSeq 2000 or MiSeq instruments. The study at large found these results: Only a limited number of T2D and control samples were sequenced, so some T1D-only HECs might also appear in more T2D or control samples. The study groups were not matched for age and gender, which could bias interpretation. High diversity was shown by type 2 diabetes repertoires, and the diversity was significantly greater than that of type 1 diabetes repertoires in both CD4+ and CD8+ T cells. V and J gene usage patterns of type 2 diabetes and control samples were highly correlated, averaging roughly 0.97 between samples. Type 2 diabetes patients had few highly-expanded CD4+ clones (median one), and those clones made up a median roughly 4% of reads.

Instrument on record: Illumina MiSeq. Genomic DNA from sorted T cell subsets served as template for TCRbeta CDR3 amplification. Multiplex PCR with 30 forward and 13 reverse primers amplified the TCRbeta CDR3 region. PCR products were purified with AMPure XP beads, after which indices and adaptors were added in a second approximately 25-cycle PCR. Before sequencing, libraries were gel-purified with the QIAquick Gel Extraction Kit. The study's processing was this. Paired-end reads were merged using FLASH and were aligned with IgBLAST to IMGT V, D and J germline references. Reads with below 70% alignment identity to germline references were discarded, leaving under 13,000,000 reads study-wide. CDR3 boundaries, reading frame and productivity were assigned according to IMGT definitions. Highly-expanded clones were defined as clones making up 1% or more of reads, and normalized Shannon entropy was used to measure diversity. Unpaired two-tailed t-tests were used to test group differences in Shannon entropy. The public sequencing data were trimmed at Q25 with fastp and processed into clonotypes with MiXCR by TCRdb, which kept only in-frame beta chains. Merged by CDR3 protein, the rows form single entries marked with the most common genes and DNA. Clone size and V and J calls follow TCRdb, not the original study. The sample table shows 280,000 or so distinct CDR3 sequences, and around 47% are seen once. The ten top clones hold roughly an eighth of the sample.

This clonotype was seen only a few times. No antigen is known for it. Base qualities were left out, and no much larger clone turns up one base away. Standard classification criteria for type 1 or type 2 diabetes were met by all diabetic patients, and glucose and C-peptide were assessed by WHO-recommended methods. Donors with other autoimmune diseases or infections within the previous four weeks were excluded. Approximately 9.7 milliliters of peripheral blood were drawn from each participant. LymphoPrep density separation was used to isolate PBMCs. Counted from cysteine to phenylalanine, this CDR3 has 14 amino acids. Only the CDR3 DNA is retained, 42 bases long and in frame from the first base. The germline V gene specifies MNHNS as CDR1 and SASEGT as CDR2. A distance of 5 bases separates the germline ends of V and J, which lose 4 bases and 1 base respectively.

The receptor was isolated from a man aged 18-30 years with type 2 diabetes. The sample was peripheral blood mononuclear cells (PBMCs). The receptor chain draws on TRBV6-1 and TRBJ2-6, with no D gene named confidently. The DNA is as follows: TGTGCCAGCAGTGGAGTATCTGGGGCCAACGTCCTGACTTTC. Translated, it reads CASSGVSGANVLTF.